This T cell receptor (beta chain) was documented in a study of cytomegalovirus exposure and HLA in healthy donors. Overall study context: Roughly 180 million T cells yielded some 120 million unique TCR beta sequences in earlier analysis. Points from the study as a whole: Most subjects' HLA-A and HLA-B alleles were reportedly predicted from TCR beta sequences.

This PCR relied on a set of 60 Vbeta primers and 13 Jbeta primers. In the study's own analysis: The authors later counted 70 million to 80 million unique TCR beta chains, approximately 10 million of them shared. Here immunoSEQ multiplex PCR was the method, and the copy in TCRdb shows in-frame clones only, minus some. V and J calls and clone size are those listed in that table; D and trimming were worked out from the DNA. Of approximately 87,000 clones listed, around four fifths are singletons. Germline CDR1 and CDR2: MNHNY and SVGAGI (reference sequence). This CDR3 spans 15 amino acids. J gave up 0 bases and V 6 bases, and 6 bases lay outside the gene matches. This clone has only one observation. Its matching antigen is unknown.

Sequencing input: PBMCs. J is TRBJ2-3 and V is TRBV6-6, with 7 nucleotides matching TRBD1. This receptor was obtained from a woman between 18 and 30 years old in good health and CMV-seropositive. CDR3 nucleotide sequence: TGTGCCAGCAGGTGGACAGGAACTAGCACAGATACGCAGTATTTT. Protein sequence: CASRWTGTSTDTQYF.